These T cell receptor beta chains were read from a single sample in a study of CD8 T cells in seronegative destructive rheumatoid arthritis. Clones were read by immunoSEQ multiplex PCR, and TCRdb kept only the in-frame ones, dropping some. The sample has some 4,100 clones, just over 70% seen once; the top ten hold approximately 40%. Material: CD8+ T cells from blood. The origin of the receptors is a woman between 50 and 70 years old with seronegative destructive rheumatoid arthritis. The CDR3 runs from the conserved cysteine through the conserved F or W. Each record gives: J gene, D gene, clone size, V gene, CDR3 protein, CDR3 DNA. A D gene is named only where the DNA matches it firmly. Some rows mark clone size as missing; the rest say once, few, many or name a class of expanded clone.

TRBJ2-5 | TRBD1 | . | TRBV7-7 | CASSSGQGSQETQYF | TGTGCCAGCAGCTCGGGACAGGGGTCCCAAGAGACCCAGTACTTC
TRBJ1-2 | TRBD1 | . | TRBV5-8 | CASSSGQGFPYGYTF | TGTGCCAGCAGTTCGGGACAGGGATTTCCCTATGGCTACACCTTC
TRBJ1-6 | . | . | TRBV7-2 | CASSFRDTVYNSPLHF | TGTGCCAGCAGCTTCCGGGACACCGTATATAATTCACCCCTCCACTTT
TRBJ1-1 | TRBD1 | few | TRBV7-6 | CASSLGFGQGATEAFF | TGTGCCAGCAGCTTAGGTTTTGGGCAGGGGGCCACTGAAGCTTTCTTT
TRBJ2-3 | . | . | TRBV7-9 | CASSLFRGTSTDTQYF | TGTGCCAGCAGCTTATTCAGGGGGACTAGCACAGATACGCAGTATTTT
TRBJ2-7 | . | once | TRBV2 | CASTKGVRFYEQYF | TGTGCCAGCACCAAGGGGGTAAGGTTTTACGAGCAGTACTTC
TRBJ2-3 | TRBD2 | . | TRBV5-1 | CASSSTASGGLSTDTQYF | TGCGCCAGCAGCTCTACGGCTAGCGGGGGGCTAAGCACAGATACGCAGTATTTT
TRBJ1-4 | . | once | TRBV5-8 | CASRGATATNEKLFF | TGTGCCAGCAGAGGGGCTACTGCAACTAATGAAAAACTGTTTTTT
TRBJ2-3 | TRBD1 | once | TRBV14 | CASSQDRTGTSTDTQYF | TGTGCCAGCAGCCAAGATAGGACAGGGACTAGCACAGATACGCAGTATTTT
TRBJ2-1 | . | few | TRBV5-1 | CASKGQGSPNEQFF | TGCGCCAGCAAAGGTCAGGGGAGTCCGAATGAGCAGTTCTTC
TRBJ2-1 | TRBD2 | few | TRBV5-5 | CASSLASGGAYYNEQFF | TGTGCCAGCAGCTTGGCCAGCGGGGGGGCCTATTACAATGAGCAGTTCTTC
TRBJ1-1 | . | . | TRBV6-1 | CASRQGTEAFF | TGTGCCAGCAGACAGGGCACCGAAGCTTTCTTT
TRBJ1-2 | TRBD1 | few | TRBV6-5 | CASRGTVQGYTF | TGTGCCAGCAGGGGGACAGTTCAAGGCTACACCTTC
TRBJ2-4 | . | . | TRBV11-2 | CASSSRKNPLAKNIQYF | TGTGCCAGCAGCTCGAGAAAAAATCCCCTAGCCAAAAACATTCAGTACTTC
TRBJ1-1 | . | . | TRBV27 | CASSLQGGLTEAFF | TGTGCCAGCAGTTTACAGGGAGGCCTCACTGAAGCTTTCTTT
TRBJ2-1 | TRBD2 | . | TRBV10-2 | CASSEWTSVDEQFF | TGCGCCAGCAGTGAATGGACTAGCGTTGATGAGCAGTTCTTC
TRBJ1-1 | . | few | TRBV2 | CASSDAYTEAFF | TGTGCCAGCAGTGATGCGTACACTGAAGCTTTCTTT
TRBJ1-2 | . | few | TRBV29-1 | CSVDATDNYGYTF | TGCAGCGTTGACGCGACAGACAACTATGGCTACACCTTC
TRBJ2-1 | TRBD2 | . | TRBV5-8 | CASGSGGRYNEQFF | TGTGCCAGCGGTAGCGGGGGGCGTTACAATGAGCAGTTCTTC
TRBJ2-2 | . | . | TRBV9 | CASSGDPGILNTGELFF | TGTGCCAGCAGCGGGGATCCGGGGATACTGAACACCGGGGAGCTGTTTTTT
TRBJ2-1 | TRBD1 | . | TRBV5-1 | CASSLGQGAYNEQFF | TGCGCCAGCAGCTTGGGACAGGGGGCCTACAATGAGCAGTTCTTC
TRBJ1-1 | . | . | TRBV5-6 | CASSRTSEAFF | TGTGCCAGCAGCCGTACAAGTGAAGCTTTCTTT
TRBJ2-7 | . | few | TRBV5-6 | CASSLVQGNEQYF | TGTGCCAGCAGCTTGGTACAGGGAAACGAGCAGTACTTC
TRBJ2-1 | . | medium-sized | TRBV7-2 | CASSFAVSGRNNEQFF | TGTGCCAGCAGCTTTGCCGTTTCGGGGAGGAACAATGAGCAGTTCTTC
TRBJ2-1 | . | . | TRBV5-8 | CASSLVGLLNEQFF | TGTGCCAGCAGCTTGGTCGGACTACTGAATGAGCAGTTCTTC
TRBJ1-5 | . | . | TRBV6-5 | CASRTENQPQHF | TGTGCCAGCAGGACAGAGAATCAGCCCCAGCATTTT
TRBJ2-4 | TRBD2 | . | TRBV4-2 | CASSQDLLAGPGVRNIQYF | TGTGCCAGCAGCCAAGATCTACTAGCGGGGCCTGGGGTTAGAAACATTCAGTACTTC
TRBJ2-7 | . | . | TRBV13 | CASSSSGLTYEQYF | TGTGCCAGCAGCTCCTCCGGGTTGACCTACGAGCAGTACTTC
TRBJ2-1 | TRBD2 | . | TRBV10-3 | CAISDGLDNYNEQFF | TGTGCCATCAGTGATGGACTAGATAACTACAATGAGCAGTTCTTC
TRBJ2-4 | . | . | TRBV7-9 | CASSLGRATQNIQYF | TGTGCCAGCAGCTTAGGCAGGGCAACTCAAAACATTCAGTACTTC
TRBJ2-3 | TRBD2 | . | TRBV9 | CASSRAGGHTDTQYF | TGTGCCAGCAGCCGAGCGGGGGGCCATACAGATACGCAGTATTTT
TRBJ1-5 | TRBD1 | few | TRBV4-1 | CASSQEGQAQPQHF | TGCGCCAGCAGCCAGGAGGGACAGGCTCAGCCCCAGCATTTT
TRBJ1-4 | . | once | TRBV2 | CASSELATNEKLFF | TGTGCCAGCAGTGAACTTGCAACTAATGAAAAACTGTTTTTT
TRBJ2-5 | . | . | TRBV19 | CASSILDSPFQETQYF | TGTGCCAGTAGTATATTGGACAGTCCTTTCCAAGAGACCCAGTACTTC
TRBJ2-2 | . | . | TRBV6-5 | CASSYSGETGELFF | TGTGCCAGCAGTTACTCCGGGGAAACCGGGGAGCTGTTTTTT
TRBJ2-7 | TRBD1 | . | TRBV11-2 | CASSLGTGTYEQYF | TGTGCCAGCAGCTTAGGGACAGGGACCTACGAGCAGTACTTC
TRBJ1-2 | . | . | TRBV27 | CASSLWGGDGYTF | TGTGCCAGCAGTTTATGGGGGGGCGATGGCTACACCTTC
TRBJ1-2 | . | . | TRBV2 | CASSPTRQASPVNYGYTF | TGTGCCAGCAGTCCTACCCGACAGGCCAGCCCCGTTAACTATGGCTACACCTTC
TRBJ2-5 | . | . | TRBV5-5 | CASTPEGKETQYF | TGTGCCAGCACCCCGGAGGGGAAAGAGACCCAGTACTTC
TRBJ1-2 | . | . | TRBV6-6 | CASSYSVSGDGYTF | TGTGCCAGCAGTTACTCTGTCTCAGGGGATGGCTACACCTTC
TRBJ2-3 | TRBD2 | . | TRBV7-3 | CASSLTAGGTDTQYF | TGTGCCAGCAGCTTAACAGCGGGGGGCACAGATACGCAGTATTTT
TRBJ2-7 | . | once | TRBV2 | CASSPRGLGSEQYF | TGTGCCAGCAGCCCACGGGGATTGGGGTCCGAGCAGTACTTC
TRBJ1-1 | . | . | TRBV15 | CATSTGGFMNTEAFF | TGTGCCACCAGCACTGGAGGATTCATGAACACTGAAGCTTTCTTT
TRBJ1-1 | TRBD1 | . | TRBV5-1 | CASSFGTGGEAFF | TGCGCCAGCAGCTTTGGGACAGGAGGAGAAGCTTTCTTT
TRBJ2-7 | TRBD2 | . | TRBV7-9 | CASSPPGGYEQYF | TGTGCCAGCAGCCCCCCGGGAGGATACGAGCAGTACTTC
TRBJ1-5 | . | . | TRBV9 | CASSVNSNQPQHF | TGTGCCAGCAGCGTTAATAGCAATCAGCCCCAGCATTTT
TRBJ1-1 | . | . | TRBV27 | CASSLSAGVNTEAFF | TGTGCCAGCAGTTTATCTGCAGGGGTGAACACTGAAGCTTTCTTT
TRBJ2-7 | . | . | TRBV6-6 | CASSYELLSYEQYF | TGTGCCAGCAGTTACGAACTCCTCTCCTACGAGCAGTACTTC
TRBJ1-1 | TRBD1 | . | TRBV5-1 | CASSLATQGAMNTEAFF | TGCGCCAGCAGCTTGGCCACACAGGGGGCGATGAACACTGAAGCTTTCTTT
TRBJ2-7 | . | medium-sized | TRBV7-9 | CASSPTIYEQYF | TGTGCCAGCAGCCCCACAATCTACGAGCAGTACTTC
TRBJ1-2 | . | . | TRBV19 | CASSIDDYGYTF | TGTGCCAGTAGTATAGACGACTATGGCTACACCTTC
TRBJ2-2 | TRBD2 | . | TRBV7-3 | CASSTGLAGGVGELFF | TGTGCCAGCAGCACCGGACTAGCGGGGGGGGTCGGGGAGCTGTTTTTT
TRBJ2-3 | . | . | TRBV7-9 | CASSAMIRDTQYF | TGTGCCAGCAGCGCCATGATACGGGATACGCAGTATTTT